The 6 T cell receptor beta chains listed next were all sequenced from one sample in a study of blood T cell repertoires in COVID-19. Only in-frame clones appear in the TCRdb table, and some are missing; sequencing was by immunoSEQ multiplex PCR. The sample holds approximately 190,000 clones, roughly four fifths seen once. Sample: peripheral blood. The source is a woman in her 70s with active or convalescent COVID-19.

The genes are TRBV28 and TRBJ2-1, with 10 bases lining up with TRBD2. V dropped 2 bases and J dropped 7; count of bases not matched to a gene: 8. The length of the CDR3 is 16 residues. CDR1 MDHEN and CDR2 SYDVKM come from the germline V gene. The CDR3 loop is CASSLHSSGRRNEQFF. The CDR3 DNA reads as TGTGCCAGCAGTTTACATTCTAGCGGGAGACGGAATGAGCAGTTCTTC.

This chain links TRBV5-4 with TRBJ2-7; possibly TRBD2 for D (6 bases). Between the trimmed V and J ends, which lost 0 bases and 5 bases, there was a span of 9 bases. The CDR3 consists of 13 residues. Germline V gives CDR1 SGHNT, CDR2 YYREEE (reference sequence). CDR3 nucleotides: TGTGCCAGCAGCTTGGCGGGAGTTGACGAGCAGTACTTC. It encodes CASSLAGVDEQYF.

This chain connects TRBV4-1 to TRBJ2-5; 9 bases are a match to TRBD2. Per germline, CDR1 MGHRA and CDR2 YSYEKL. With V trimmed by 1 base and J by 5 bases, 2 bases remained unmatched. The CDR3 extends over 14 amino acids. CDR3 in DNA: TGCGCCAGCAGCCAAGTGGCGGGAGGGGAGACCCAGTACTTC. Translating it yields CASSQVAGGETQYF.

Only a few counts were recorded for this clone. This chain uses TRBV10-1 with TRBJ2-1; TRBD2 agrees at 12 bases. V was pared by 4 bases and J by 6 bases, with 19 bases of the junction left unmatched. The CDR3 totals 20 residues. Germline V gene lookup returns CDR1 WNHNN and CDR2 SYGVQD (reference sequence). CDR3 nucleotides: TGCGCCAGCAGTGGGGTGAGGGACAGGGAGGGACTAGCGGGCCCCAATGAGCAGTTCTTC. Translating gives CASSGVRDREGLAGPNEQFF.

This rearrangement joins TRBV15 to TRBJ2-5, with 7 bases identical to TRBD1. CDR3 length: 15 residues. Germline lookup yields CDR1 LNHNV and CDR2 YYDKDF (reference sequence). J was trimmed by 2 bases and V by 3 bases; bases with no gene match: 6. The CDR3 DNA reads as TGTGCCACCAGCAGCGGCCGGGACAGACAAGAGACCCAGTACTTC. Translated, it gives CATSSGRDRQETQYF.

The V gene is TRBV28, the J gene TRBJ2-3, with a possible D match to TRBD2 (6 bases). V lost 3 bases, J lost 4 bases, and 17 bases lay in between. In germline, CDR1 is MDHEN, CDR2 SYDVKM. This CDR3 region has 16 residues. The CDR3 loop is CASSFAGRPLSDTQYF. DNA of the CDR3: TGTGCCAGCAGTTTTGCGGGGCGGCCGTTATCAGATACGCAGTATTTT.